This T cell receptor beta chain was captured by sequencing in a study of blood T cells in healthy people across ages. Whole-study results and caveats: Percentage of naive T cells showed a strong correlation with TCR beta diversity. Calculation of diversity from one million T cells yielded estimates considered to be underestimates.

The CDR3 loop spans 15 amino acids. V gave up 3 bases and J gave up 2 bases, with 14 bases separating them. Germline V gene lookup returns CDR1 DFQATT and CDR2 SNEGSKA (reference sequence). For the second PCR, which ran for about 7 to 11 cycles, a sample-barcoded 5' primer and a J-beta primer mix were used. A single record per CDR3 protein comes from TCRdb applying MiXCR to the 5' RACE reads. Altogether roughly 830,000 distinct CDR3 sequences are present, 60% to 80% being singletons, with the ten largest covering 25% to 30%. PBMCs were isolated at a quantity of at least 7 million per sample. Total RNA, at least 5 micrograms per sample, came from PBMCs. This clonotype has only one observation. Its matching antigen is unknown.

V usage is TRBV20-1 and J usage is TRBJ1-5; D is unclear. The sequenced sample consisted of blood. The sequence came from a man between 25 and 39 years old in good health. The CDR3, as DNA: TGCAGTGCTAGGGGGAGTCTACGTGGCAATCAGCCCCAGCATTTT. As protein: CSARGSLRGNQPQHF.